This TCR beta chain was identified during a study of T cells in Graves' hyperthyroidism and ophthalmopathy. The study's findings and limits: Peripheral blood also featured most of the thyroid clonotypes expanded above 0.001.

CDR1 MNHEY and CDR2 SVGAGI come from the germline V gene. This CDR3 region has 13 residues. V lost 5 bases and J lost 8; bases outside the gene matches: 6. In the case of this clonotype: Its specificity is unknown.

Template material for amplifying TCR beta CDR3 regions consisted of RNA transcripts. The HTBI set primed first-round TCR CDR3 RT-PCR. In TCRdb, the multiplex PCR reads were re-called with MiXCR into one record per CDR3 protein. The table lists some 92,000 distinct CDR3 sequences, 35% to 50% of them singletons. Source material: peripheral blood or thyroid tissue (not recorded which). The TCR originated in a woman younger than 45 with Graves' hyperthyroidism. The V gene is TRBV6-5, the J gene TRBJ1-2; 9 nucleotides align to TRBD1. CDR3 region: CASSAWTGVGYTF. CDR3 nucleotides: TGTGCCAGCAGTGCCTGGACAGGGGTCGGCTACACCTTC.